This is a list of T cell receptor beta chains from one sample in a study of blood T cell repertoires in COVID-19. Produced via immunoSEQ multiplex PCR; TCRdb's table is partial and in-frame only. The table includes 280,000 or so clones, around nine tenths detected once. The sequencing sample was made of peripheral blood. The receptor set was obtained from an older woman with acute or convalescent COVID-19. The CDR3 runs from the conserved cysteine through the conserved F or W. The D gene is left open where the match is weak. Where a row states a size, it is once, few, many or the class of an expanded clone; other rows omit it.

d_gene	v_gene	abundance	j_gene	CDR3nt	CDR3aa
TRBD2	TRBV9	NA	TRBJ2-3	TGTGCCAGCAGCGTAGGACTAGCGGGGGGGCAGAGCACAGATACGCAGTATTTT	CASSVGLAGGQSTDTQYF
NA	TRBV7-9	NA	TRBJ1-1	TGTGCCAGCAGCCCTGGGGGCGGGTCGTACACTGAAGCTTTCTTT	CASSPGGGSYTEAFF
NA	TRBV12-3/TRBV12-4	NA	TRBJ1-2	TGTGCCAGCAGTTTTCAGGGGAACTATGGCTACACCTTC	CASSFQGNYGYTF
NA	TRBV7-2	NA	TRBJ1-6	TGTGCCAGCAGCCCCGCAAGGGGGACCTTCTCACCCCTCCACTTT	CASSPARGTFSPLHF
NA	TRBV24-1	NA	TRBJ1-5	TGTGCCACCAGTGACTGGACAGACCTTAGCAATCAGCCCCAGCATTTT	CATSDWTDLSNQPQHF
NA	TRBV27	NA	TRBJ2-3	TGTGCCAGCAGCCCCGGGGATAGCACAGATACGCAGTATTTT	CASSPGDSTDTQYF
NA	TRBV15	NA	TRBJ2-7	TGTGCCACCAGCAGACCTCAGGGGTACGAGCAGTACTTC	CATSRPQGYEQYF
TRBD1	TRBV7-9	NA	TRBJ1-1	TGTGCCAGCAGCTTACGGACAGGGGTAATGAACACTGAAGCTTTCTTT	CASSLRTGVMNTEAFF
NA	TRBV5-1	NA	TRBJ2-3	TGCGCCAGCAGCTTCCCCGAGGGAGATACGCAGTATTTT	CASSFPEGDTQYF
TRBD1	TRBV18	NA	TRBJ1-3	TGTGCCAGCTCCCCGGTTCACAGGGGACCGTTTGGAAACACCATATATTTT	CASSPVHRGPFGNTIYF
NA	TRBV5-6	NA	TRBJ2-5	TGTGCCAGCAGCTTGCGGTACCAAGAGACCCAGTACTTC	CASSLRYQETQYF
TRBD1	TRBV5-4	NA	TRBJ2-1	TGTGCCAGCAGCCCCGGGACAGGGCTTCACAATGAGCAGTTCTTC	CASSPGTGLHNEQFF
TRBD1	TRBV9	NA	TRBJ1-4	TGTGCCAGCAGCCCACAGGGGGGCACTAATGAAAAACTGTTTTTT	CASSPQGGTNEKLFF
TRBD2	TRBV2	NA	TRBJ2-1	TGTGCCAGCAGTGAAGGCCTTTCAGCGGGAGGCCTTCACGAGCAGTTCTTC	CASSEGLSAGGLHEQFF
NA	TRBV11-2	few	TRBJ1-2	TGTGCCAGCAGCCAGACTGTGGGGACTAGGCGCTACACCTTC	CASSQTVGTRRYTF
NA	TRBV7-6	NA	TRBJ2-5	TGTGCCAGCAGCCCCCCCGCTCCGGGGTTATCAGAGACCCAGTACTTC	CASSPPAPGLSETQYF
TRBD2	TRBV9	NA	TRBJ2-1	TGTGCCAGCACCAAAGGCGCGGGGGGGAACGGAGATGAGCAGTTCTTC	CASTKGAGGNGDEQFF
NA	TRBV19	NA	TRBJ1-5	TGTGCCAGTAGTATTGCAGAACGCGGGCAGCCCCAGCATTTT	CASSIAERGQPQHF
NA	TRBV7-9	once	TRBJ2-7	TGTGCCAGCAGCTTAATGAGCTACGAGCAGTACTTC	CASSLMSYEQYF
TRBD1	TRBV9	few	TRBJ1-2	TGTGCCGACGAAGGAAGGACAGGGGCCAAGCTATTCTATGGCTACACCTTC	CADEGRTGAKLFYGYTF
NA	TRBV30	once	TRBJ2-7	TGTGCCTGGAGTACAGGGATCTCCTACGAGCAGTACTTC	CAWSTGISYEQYF
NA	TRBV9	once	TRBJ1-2	TGTGCCAGCAGCGAACAATTGGACAGTGGCTACACCTTC	CASSEQLDSGYTF
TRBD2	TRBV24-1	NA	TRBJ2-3	TGTGCCACCAGTGATTCTAGCGGGGGGTACTCAGATACGCAGTATTTT	CATSDSSGGYSDTQYF